What follows describes a single T cell receptor (beta chain). The CDR3 totals 15 residues. Germline values: CDR1 DFQATT, CDR2 SNEGSKA (reference sequence). After removal of 0 bases from V and 7 bases from J, the junction contained 3 bases not matched to a gene. TCRdb redid the calling of the RT-PCR reads with MiXCR, one entry per CDR3 protein. Among about 680,000 distinct CDR3 sequences listed, 14% were seen once. The sequence came from a female donor in good health, serving as a healthy control. This chain connects TRBV20-1 to TRBJ2-1; 13 positions match TRBD2. The sample was memory CD4+ T cells from blood. CDR3 amino acids: CSAREATSGRNEQFF. The CDR3 DNA reads TGCAGTGCTAGAGAGGCGACTAGCGGGAGGAATGAGCAGTTCTTC.